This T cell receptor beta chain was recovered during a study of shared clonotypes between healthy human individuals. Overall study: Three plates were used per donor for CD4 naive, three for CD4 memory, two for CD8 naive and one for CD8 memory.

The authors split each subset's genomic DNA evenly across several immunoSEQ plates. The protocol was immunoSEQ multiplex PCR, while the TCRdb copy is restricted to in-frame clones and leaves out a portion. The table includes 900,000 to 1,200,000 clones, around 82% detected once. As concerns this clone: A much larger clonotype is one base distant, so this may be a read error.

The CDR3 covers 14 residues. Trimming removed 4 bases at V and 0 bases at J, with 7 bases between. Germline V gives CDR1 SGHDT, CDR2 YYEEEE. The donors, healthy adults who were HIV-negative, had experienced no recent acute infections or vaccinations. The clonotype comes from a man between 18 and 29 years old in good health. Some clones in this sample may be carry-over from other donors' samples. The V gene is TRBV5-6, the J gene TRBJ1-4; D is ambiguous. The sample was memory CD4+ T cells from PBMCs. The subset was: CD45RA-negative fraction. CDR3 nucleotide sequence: TGTGCCAGCAGCCGGGAGACAACTAATGAAAAACTGTTTTTT. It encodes CASSRETTNEKLFF.